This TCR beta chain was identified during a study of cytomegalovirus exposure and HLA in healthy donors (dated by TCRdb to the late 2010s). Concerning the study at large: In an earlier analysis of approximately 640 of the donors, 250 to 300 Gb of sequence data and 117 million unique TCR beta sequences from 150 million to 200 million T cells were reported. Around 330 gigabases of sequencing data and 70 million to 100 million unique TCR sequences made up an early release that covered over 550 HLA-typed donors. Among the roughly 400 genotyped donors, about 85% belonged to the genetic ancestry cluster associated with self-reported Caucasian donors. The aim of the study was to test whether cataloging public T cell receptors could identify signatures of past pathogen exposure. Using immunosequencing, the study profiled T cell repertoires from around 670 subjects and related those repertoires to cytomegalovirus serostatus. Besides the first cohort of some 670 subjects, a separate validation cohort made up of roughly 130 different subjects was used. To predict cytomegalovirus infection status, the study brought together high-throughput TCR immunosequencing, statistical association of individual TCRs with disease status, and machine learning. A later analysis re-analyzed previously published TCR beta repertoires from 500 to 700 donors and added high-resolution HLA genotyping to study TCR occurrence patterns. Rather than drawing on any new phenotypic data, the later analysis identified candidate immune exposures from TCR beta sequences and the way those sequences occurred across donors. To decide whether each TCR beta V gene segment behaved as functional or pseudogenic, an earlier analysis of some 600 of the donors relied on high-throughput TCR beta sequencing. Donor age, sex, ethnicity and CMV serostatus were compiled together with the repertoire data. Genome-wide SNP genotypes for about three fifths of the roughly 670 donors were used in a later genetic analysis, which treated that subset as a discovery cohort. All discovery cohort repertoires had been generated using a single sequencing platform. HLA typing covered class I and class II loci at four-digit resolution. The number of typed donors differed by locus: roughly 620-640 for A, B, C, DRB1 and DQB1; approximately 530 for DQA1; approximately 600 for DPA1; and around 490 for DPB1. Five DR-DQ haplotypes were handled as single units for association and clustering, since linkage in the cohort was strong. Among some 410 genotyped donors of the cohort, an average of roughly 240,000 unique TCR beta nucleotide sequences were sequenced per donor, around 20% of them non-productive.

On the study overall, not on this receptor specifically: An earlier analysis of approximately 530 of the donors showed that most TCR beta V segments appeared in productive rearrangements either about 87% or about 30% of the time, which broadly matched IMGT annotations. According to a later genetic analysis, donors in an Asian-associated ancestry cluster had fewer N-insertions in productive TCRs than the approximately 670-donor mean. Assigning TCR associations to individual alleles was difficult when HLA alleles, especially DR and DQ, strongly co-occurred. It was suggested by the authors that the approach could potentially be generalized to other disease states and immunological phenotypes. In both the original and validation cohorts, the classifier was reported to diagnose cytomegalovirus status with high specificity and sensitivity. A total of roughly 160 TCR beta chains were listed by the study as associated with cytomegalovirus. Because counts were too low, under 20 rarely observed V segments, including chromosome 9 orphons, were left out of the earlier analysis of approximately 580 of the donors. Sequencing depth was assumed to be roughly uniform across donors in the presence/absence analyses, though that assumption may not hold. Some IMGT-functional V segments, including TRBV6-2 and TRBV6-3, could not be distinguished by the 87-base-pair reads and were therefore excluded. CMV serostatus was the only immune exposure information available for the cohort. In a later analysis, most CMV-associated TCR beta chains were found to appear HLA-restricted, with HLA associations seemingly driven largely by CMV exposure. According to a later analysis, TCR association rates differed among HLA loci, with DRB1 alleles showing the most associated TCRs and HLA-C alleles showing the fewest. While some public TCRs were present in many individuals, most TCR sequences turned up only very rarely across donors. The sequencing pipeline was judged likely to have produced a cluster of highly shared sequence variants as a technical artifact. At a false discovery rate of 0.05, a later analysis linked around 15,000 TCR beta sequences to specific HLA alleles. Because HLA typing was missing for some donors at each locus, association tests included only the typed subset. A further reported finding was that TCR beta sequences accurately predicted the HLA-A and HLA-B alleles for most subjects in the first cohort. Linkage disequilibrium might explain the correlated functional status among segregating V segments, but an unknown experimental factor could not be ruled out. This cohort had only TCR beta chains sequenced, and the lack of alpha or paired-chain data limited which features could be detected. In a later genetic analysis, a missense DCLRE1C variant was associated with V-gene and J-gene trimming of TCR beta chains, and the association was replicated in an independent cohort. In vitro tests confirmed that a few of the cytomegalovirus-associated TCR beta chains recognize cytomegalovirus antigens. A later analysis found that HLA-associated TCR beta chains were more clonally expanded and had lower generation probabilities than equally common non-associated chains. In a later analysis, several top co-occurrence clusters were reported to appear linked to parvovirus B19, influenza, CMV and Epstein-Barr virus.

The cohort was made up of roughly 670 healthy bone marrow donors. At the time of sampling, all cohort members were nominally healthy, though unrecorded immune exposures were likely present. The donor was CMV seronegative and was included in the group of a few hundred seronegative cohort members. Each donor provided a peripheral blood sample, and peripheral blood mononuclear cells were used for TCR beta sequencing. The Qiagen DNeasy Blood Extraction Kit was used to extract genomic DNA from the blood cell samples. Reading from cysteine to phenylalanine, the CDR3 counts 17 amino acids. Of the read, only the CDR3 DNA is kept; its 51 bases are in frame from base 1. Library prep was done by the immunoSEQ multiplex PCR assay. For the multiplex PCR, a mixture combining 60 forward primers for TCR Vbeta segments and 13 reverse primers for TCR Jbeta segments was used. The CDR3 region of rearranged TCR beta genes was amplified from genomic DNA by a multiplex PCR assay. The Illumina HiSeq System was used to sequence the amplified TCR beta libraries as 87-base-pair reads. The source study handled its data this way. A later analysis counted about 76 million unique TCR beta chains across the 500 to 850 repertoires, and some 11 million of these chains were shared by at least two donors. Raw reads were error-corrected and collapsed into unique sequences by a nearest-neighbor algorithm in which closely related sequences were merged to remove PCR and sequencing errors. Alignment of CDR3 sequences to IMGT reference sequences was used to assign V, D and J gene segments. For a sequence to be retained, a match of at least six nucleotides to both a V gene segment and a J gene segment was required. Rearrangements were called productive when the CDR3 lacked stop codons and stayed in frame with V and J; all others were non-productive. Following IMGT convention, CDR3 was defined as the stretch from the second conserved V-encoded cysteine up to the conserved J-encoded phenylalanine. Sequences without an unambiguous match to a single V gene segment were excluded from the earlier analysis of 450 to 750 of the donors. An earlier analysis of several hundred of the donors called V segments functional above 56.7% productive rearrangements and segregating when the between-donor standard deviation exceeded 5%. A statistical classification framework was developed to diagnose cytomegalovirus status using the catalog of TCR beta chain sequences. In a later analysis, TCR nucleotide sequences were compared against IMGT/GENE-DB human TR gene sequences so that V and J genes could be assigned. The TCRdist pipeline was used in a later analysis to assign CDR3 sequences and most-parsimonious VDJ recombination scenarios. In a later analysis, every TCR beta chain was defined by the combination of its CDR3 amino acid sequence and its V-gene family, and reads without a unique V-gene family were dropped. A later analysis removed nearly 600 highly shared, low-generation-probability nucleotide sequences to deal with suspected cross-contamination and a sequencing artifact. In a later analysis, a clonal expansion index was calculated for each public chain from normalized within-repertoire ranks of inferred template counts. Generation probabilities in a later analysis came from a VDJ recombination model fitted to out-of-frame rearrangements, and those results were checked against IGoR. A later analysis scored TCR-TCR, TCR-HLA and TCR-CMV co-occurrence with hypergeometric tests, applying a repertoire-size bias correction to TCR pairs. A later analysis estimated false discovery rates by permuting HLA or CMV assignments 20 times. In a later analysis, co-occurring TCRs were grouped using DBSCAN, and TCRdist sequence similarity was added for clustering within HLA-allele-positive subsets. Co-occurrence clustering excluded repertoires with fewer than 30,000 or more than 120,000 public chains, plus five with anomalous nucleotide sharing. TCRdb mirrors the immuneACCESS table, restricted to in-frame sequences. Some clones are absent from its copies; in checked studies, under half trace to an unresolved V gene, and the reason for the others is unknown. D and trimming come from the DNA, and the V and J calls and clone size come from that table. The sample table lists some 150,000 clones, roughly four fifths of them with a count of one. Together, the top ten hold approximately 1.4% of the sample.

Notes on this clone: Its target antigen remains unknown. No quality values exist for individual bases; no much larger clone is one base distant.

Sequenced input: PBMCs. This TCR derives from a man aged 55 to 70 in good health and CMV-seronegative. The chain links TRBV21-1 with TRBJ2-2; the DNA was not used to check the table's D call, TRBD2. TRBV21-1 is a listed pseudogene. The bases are TGTGCCAGCAGCTCGCGTCCTAGCGGGAGAGGTACCGGGGAGCTGTTTTTT. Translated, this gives CASSSRPSGRGTGELFF.